This T cell receptor beta chain was retrieved from a study of shared clonotypes between healthy human individuals. Regarding the study as a whole: Clonotypes shared by all four donors outscored non-shared clonotypes in generation probability.

This clone was seen more than once but under ten times. Its antigen is currently unknown. The table came from immunoSEQ multiplex PCR; TCRdb's copy has only in-frame clones and leaves some out. The sample records roughly 2,000,000 clones, about 93% being singletons. The CDR3 is 15 amino acids. Per the germline V gene, CDR1 is LNHDA and CDR2 is SQIVND (reference sequence). V was shortened by 4 bases and J by 4 bases, with 16 bases between the two germline ends. Only CD45RO-negative cells positively selected for CCR7 counted as naive CD8 cells, so terminally differentiated effector memory CD45RA+ cells were excluded.

This TCR was sampled from a man younger than 35 in good health. Some clones in this sample may be carry-over from other donors' samples. The J gene is TRBJ1-1, the V gene TRBV19; D remains ambiguous. Sequencing used naive CD8+ T cells from PBMCs. DNA of the CDR3: TGTGCCAGTAGTAGTGGACCGGGCGGTGCCACTGAAGCTTTCTTT. Its translation is CASSSGPGGATEAFF.